Given below is one T cell receptor beta chain in context. Its antigen is unidentified. This record belongs to a study of Tregs in tolerant kidney transplant recipients. Study information: An approximately three-day belatacept mixed lymphocyte reaction, sometimes plus 5-day graft donor restimulation, preceded CD4+CD25+CD127- sorting. Sorting used antibodies to exclude donor cells.

Findings of the study overall: No direct test of biological reproducibility was done here. Activated donor B cell expansion appeared to reveal the most relevant donor-specific TCRbeta repertoire.

The V gene's germline CDR1 is SGHRS and CDR2 YFSETQ. The CDR3 length is 15 residues. The V end was cut by 4 bases, the J end by 6 bases, with 14 bases between. The table came from immunoSEQ multiplex PCR; TCRdb's copy has only in-frame clones and leaves some out. The sample yields tens of thousands of clones, nearly 97% seen once. Sequenced material: Tregs from blood cultured with allogeneic cells. This receptor was identified in a human donor in good health. The rearrangement links TRBV5-1 to TRBJ1-6; possibly TRBD1 for D (6 bases). CDR3 nucleotide sequence: TGCGCCAGCAGCATGGACACAGGGCGTAATTCACCCCTCCACTTT. Protein sequence: CASSMDTGRNSPLHF.